The next 16 T cell receptor beta chains were all read from a single sample in a study of shared clonotypes between healthy human individuals. Naive CD8 cells lacked CD45RO, underwent positive selection for CCR7 and left out terminally differentiated effector memory CD45RA+ cells. Produced via immunoSEQ multiplex PCR; TCRdb's table is partial and in-frame only. In the table there are around 600,000 clones, roughly 95% of which are singletons. Input material: naive CD8+ T cells sorted from blood. These receptor sequences come from a woman in her twenties or thirties in good health.

The genes are TRBV27 and TRBJ1-2; TRBD1 might be the D (5 bases). There are 12 residues in the CDR3. CDR1 and CDR2 (germline): MNHEY, SMNVEV (reference sequence). The V gene lost 3 bases and the J gene lost 7 bases, with 9 bases spanning the gap. This CDR3 is CASSLGGAGYTF. The CDR3 bases are TGTGCCAGCAGTTTGGGAGGGGCTGGCTACACCTTC.

V usage is TRBV10-3 and J usage is TRBJ2-5; maybe TRBD1 (6 bases). V was clipped by 0 bases and J by 2 bases, with 7 bases between them. The CDR3 contains 14 residues. The germline CDR1 and CDR2 sequences are ENHRY and SYGVKD. In nucleotides, the CDR3 is TGTGCCATCAGTGAGTCGCAGGGGCAAGAGACCCAGTACTTC. As protein: CAISESQGQETQYF.

The chain links TRBV5-1 to TRBJ1-1; possibly TRBD1 for D (5 bases). Germline CDR1 and CDR2: SGHRS and YFSETQ. Deletions cut 0 bases from V and 0 bases from J, with 9 bases between. The CDR3 totals 15 residues. The CDR3 is CASSLDWGMNTEAFF. DNA for the CDR3: TGCGCCAGCAGCTTGGATTGGGGGATGAACACTGAAGCTTTCTTT.

The genes are TRBV5-1 and TRBJ2-7, with 7 bases fitting TRBD1. The ends lost 4 bases at V and 5 bases at J; junction bases unmatched: 15. The CDR3 runs 16 residues. Germline-derived CDR1 and CDR2 are SGHRS and YFSETQ. CDR3 sequence (DNA): TGCGCCAGCAGCCGCAACAGGGGACAGCGGTGGCACGAGCAGTACTTC. Protein sequence: CASSRNRGQRWHEQYF.

The chain couples TRBV5-6 to TRBJ1-1; D perhaps matches TRBD1 (5 bases). Germline V lookup: CDR1 SGHDT, CDR2 YYEEEE. CDR3 size: 16 residues. Trimming cost V 3 bases and J 1 base, with 16 bases left between them. The CDR3: CASSSRKRDGNTEAFF. CDR3 DNA: TGTGCCAGCAGCTCGCGCAAGCGGGACGGGAACACTGAAGCTTTCTTT.

The chain recombines TRBV7-9 with TRBJ1-1, with D unresolved. With 5 bases removed from V and 1 base from J, the gap between germline ends came to 14 bases. CDR3 length: 15 amino acids. Germline V gene lookup returns CDR1 SEHNR and CDR2 FQNEAQ (reference sequence). CDR3 in DNA: TGTGCCAGCAGCCCCCCTTTGAGCGCGAACACTGAAGCTTTCTTT. It translates to CASSPPLSANTEAFF.

V and J are TRBV7-8 and TRBJ2-7; D is perhaps TRBD1 or TRBD2 (5 bases each). V was clipped by 0 bases and J by 6 bases, with 12 bases between them. The germline V gene encodes CDR1 SGHVS and CDR2 FQNEAQ. This CDR3 has 14 amino acids. CDR3 nucleotide sequence: TGTGCCAGCAGCTTAGCACGGGACGGGCTCGAGCAGTACTTC. Amino acids: CASSLARDGLEQYF.

V is TRBV12-5 and J is TRBJ2-3; perhaps TRBD1 as D (5 bases). Trimming cost V 7 bases and J 0 bases, with 11 bases left between them. Per germline, CDR1 LGHNT and CDR2 FRNRAP. The CDR3 extends over 14 amino acids. Here the CDR3 DNA reads TGTGCTAGTGCCGCGACAGCAAGCACAGATACGCAGTATTTT. As protein: CASAATASTDTQYF.

The chain has TRBV5-6 and TRBJ2-6; no definite D call. V dropped 3 bases and J dropped 0 bases, with 16 bases sitting between them. Per germline, CDR1 SGHDT and CDR2 YYEEEE. This CDR3 contains 18 residues. As DNA, the CDR3 is TGTGCCAGCAGCTCGACATACGACATATCCTCTGGGGCCAACGTCCTGACTTTC. Translation: CASSSTYDISSGANVLTF.

This clone was found once. The same CDR3 is also encoded by other DNA sequences in this sample. The chain links TRBV30 to TRBJ2-7; 7 nucleotides line up with TRBD1. This CDR3 spans 12 amino acids. V shed 1 base, J shed 4 bases, and the junction held 1 base outside the gene matches. CDR1 GTSNPN and CDR2 SVGIG come from the germline V gene (reference sequence). The CDR3 is CAWSGDSYEQYF. The CDR3 DNA sequence: TGTGCCTGGAGTGGGGACAGTTACGAGCAGTACTTC.

The CDR3 loop reads CASGPGWNEQFF. CDR3 bases: TGTGCCAGCGGGCCTGGCTGGAATGAGCAGTTCTTC. The chain couples TRBV6-5 to TRBJ2-1; D uncertain. V lost 8 bases and J lost 7, with 12 bases in between. Germline-derived CDR1 and CDR2 are MNHEY and SVGAGI. There are 12 residues in the CDR3.

The gene calls are TRBV4-2 and TRBJ2-7; a possible D gene is TRBD2 (6 bases). Between the trimmed V and J ends, which lost 0 bases and 5 bases, there was a span of 17 bases. CDR3 length equals 16 residues. The germline CDR1 and CDR2 sequences are LGHNA and YNFKEQ. CDR3 sequence (DNA): TGTGCCAGCAGCCAAGATGGGCGCCGCGGCGGGGACGAGCAGTACTTC. This encodes CASSQDGRRGGDEQYF.

The chain recombines TRBV5-1 with TRBJ2-1, with a tentative D call TRBD1 (7 bases). CDR1 SGHRS and CDR2 YFSETQ come from the germline V gene. The CDR3 loop spans 14 amino acids. The V gene lost 7 bases and the J gene lost 3 bases, with 14 bases spanning the gap. CDR3 sequence (DNA): TGCGCCAGCTCCGGAGGGGGCGGCTACAATGAGCAGTTCTTC. As protein: CASSGGGGYNEQFF.

The chain combines TRBV5-6 with TRBJ2-7, with D hard to call. V was pared by 0 bases and J by 3 bases, with 7 bases between. CDR1 is SGHDT, CDR2 YYEEEE, per germline. The CDR3 contains 13 residues. In DNA form, the CDR3 reads TGTGCCAGCAGCTTGGCCTCAGGCTACGAGCAGTACTTC. Amino acids: CASSLASGYEQYF.

V is TRBV5-4 and J is TRBJ2-7, with no clear D. Trimming removed 0 bases at V and 4 bases at J, with 8 bases between. The CDR3 is 13 residues long. Per germline, CDR1 SGHNT and CDR2 YYREEE (reference sequence). CDR3 sequence: CASSLGGIYEQYF. The CDR3 DNA follows: TGTGCCAGCAGCTTGGGAGGAATTTACGAGCAGTACTTC.

This sequence joins TRBV19 and TRBJ2-7; tentative D call: TRBD2 (5 bases). CDR3 length equals 17 residues. The ends were cut back, 1 base at V and 4 bases at J, with 20 bases in the middle. The germline V gene encodes CDR1 LNHDA and CDR2 SQIVND (reference sequence). The CDR3 reads CASSIGIRGTFGYEQYF. DNA for the CDR3: TGTGCCAGTAGTATAGGGATTCGGGGTACATTCGGGTACGAGCAGTACTTC.